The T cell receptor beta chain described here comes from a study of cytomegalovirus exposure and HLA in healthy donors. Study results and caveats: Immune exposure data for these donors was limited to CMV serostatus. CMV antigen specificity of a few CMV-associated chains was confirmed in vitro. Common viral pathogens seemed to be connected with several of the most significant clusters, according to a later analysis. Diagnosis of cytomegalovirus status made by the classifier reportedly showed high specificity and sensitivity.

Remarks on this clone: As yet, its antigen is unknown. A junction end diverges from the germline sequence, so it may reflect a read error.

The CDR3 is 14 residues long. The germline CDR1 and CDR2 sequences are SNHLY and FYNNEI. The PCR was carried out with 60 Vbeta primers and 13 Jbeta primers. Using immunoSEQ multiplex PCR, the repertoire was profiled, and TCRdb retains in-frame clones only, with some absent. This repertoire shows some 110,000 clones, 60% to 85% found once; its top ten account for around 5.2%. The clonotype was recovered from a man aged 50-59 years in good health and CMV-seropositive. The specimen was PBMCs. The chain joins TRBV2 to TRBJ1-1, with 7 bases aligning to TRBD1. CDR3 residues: CASSKGGQVLGSGF. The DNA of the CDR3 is TGTGCCAGCAGTAAAGGAGGACAGGTCCTTGGGTCGGGATTT.